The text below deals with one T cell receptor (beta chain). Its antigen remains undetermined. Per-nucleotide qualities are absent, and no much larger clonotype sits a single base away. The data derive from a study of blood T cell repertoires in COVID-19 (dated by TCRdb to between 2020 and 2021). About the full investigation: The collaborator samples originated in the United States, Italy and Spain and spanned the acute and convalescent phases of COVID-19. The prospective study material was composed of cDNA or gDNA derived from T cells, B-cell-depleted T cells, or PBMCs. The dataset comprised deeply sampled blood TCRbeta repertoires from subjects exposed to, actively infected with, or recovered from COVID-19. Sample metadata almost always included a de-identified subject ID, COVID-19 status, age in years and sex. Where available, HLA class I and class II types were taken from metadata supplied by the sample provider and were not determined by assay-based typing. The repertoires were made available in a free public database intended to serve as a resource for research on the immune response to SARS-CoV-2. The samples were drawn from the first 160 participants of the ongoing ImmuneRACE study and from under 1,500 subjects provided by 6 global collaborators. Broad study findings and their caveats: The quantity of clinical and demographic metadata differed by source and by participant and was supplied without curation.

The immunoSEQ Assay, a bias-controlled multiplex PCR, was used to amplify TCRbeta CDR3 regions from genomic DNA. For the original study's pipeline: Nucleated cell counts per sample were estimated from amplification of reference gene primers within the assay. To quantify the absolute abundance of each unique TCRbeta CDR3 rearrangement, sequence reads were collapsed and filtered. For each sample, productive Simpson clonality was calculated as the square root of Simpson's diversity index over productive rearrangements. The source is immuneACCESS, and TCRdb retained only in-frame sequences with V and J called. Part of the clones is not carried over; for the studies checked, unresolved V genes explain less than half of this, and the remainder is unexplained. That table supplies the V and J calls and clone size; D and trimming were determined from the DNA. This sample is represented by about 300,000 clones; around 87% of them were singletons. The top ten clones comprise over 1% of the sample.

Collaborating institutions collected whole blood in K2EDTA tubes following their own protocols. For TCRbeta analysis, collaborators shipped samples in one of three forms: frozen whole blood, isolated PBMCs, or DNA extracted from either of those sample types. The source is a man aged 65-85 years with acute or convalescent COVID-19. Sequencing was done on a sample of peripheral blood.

The encoded CDR3 is CASSLSTRPPRKLFF. The sequenced DNA: TGTGCCAGCAGCCTATCGACAAGACCCCCACGAAAACTGTTTTTT. Recombination joined TRBV13 with TRBJ1-4, with the identity of the D gene unclear. Trimming at the junction amounts to 5 bases on V and 10 bases on J, and the germline ends lie 20 bases apart. CDR1 and CDR2 (PRHDT, FYEKMQ) derive from the germline V gene (reference sequence). From cysteine to phenylalanine, the CDR3 is 15 amino acids long. Only CDR3 DNA remains: 45 bases, in frame from the first base.